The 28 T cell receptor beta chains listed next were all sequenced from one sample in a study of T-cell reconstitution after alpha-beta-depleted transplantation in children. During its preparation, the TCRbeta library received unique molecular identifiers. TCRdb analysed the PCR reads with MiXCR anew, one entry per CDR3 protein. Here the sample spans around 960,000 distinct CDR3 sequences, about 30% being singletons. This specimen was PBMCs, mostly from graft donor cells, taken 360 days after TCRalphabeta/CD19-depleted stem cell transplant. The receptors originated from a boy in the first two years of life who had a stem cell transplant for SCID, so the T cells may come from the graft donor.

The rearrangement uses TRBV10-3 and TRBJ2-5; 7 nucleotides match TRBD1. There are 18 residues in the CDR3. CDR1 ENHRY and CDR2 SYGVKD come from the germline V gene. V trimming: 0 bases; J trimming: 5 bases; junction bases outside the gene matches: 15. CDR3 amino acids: CAISESKGRALGQETQYF. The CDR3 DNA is TGTGCCATCAGTGAGTCGAAGGGTCGGGCATTGGGACAGGAGACCCAGTACTTC.

CDR3 sequence: CASSRTGTNSPLHF. The CDR3 bases are TGTGCCAGCTCTAGGACAGGGACGAATTCACCCCTCCACTTT. The chain employs TRBV6-4 and TRBJ1-6; 8 bases are a match to TRBD1. The V gene end was trimmed by 8 bases and the J gene end by 7 bases; junction bases not matched to a gene: 7. CDR1 and CDR2 from the germline V gene are MRHNA and SNTAGT. The CDR3 has 14 amino acids.

The DNA for the CDR3 is TGTGCCACCAGTGATTTCGACAGGGGGGCAGATACGCAGTATTTT. This codes for CATSDFDRGADTQYF. The chain couples TRBV24-1 to TRBJ2-3; 9 positions agree with TRBD1. The CDR3 consists of 15 residues. V lost 1 base to trimming and J lost 4 bases; unmatched junction nucleotides: 2. CDR1 and CDR2 from the germline V gene are KGHDR and SFDVKD.

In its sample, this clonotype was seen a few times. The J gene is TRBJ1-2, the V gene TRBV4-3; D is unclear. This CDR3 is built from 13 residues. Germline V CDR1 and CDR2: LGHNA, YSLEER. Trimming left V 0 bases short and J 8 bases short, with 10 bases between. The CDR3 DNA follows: TGCGCCAGCAGCCAAGAAGGGCTTATCGGCTACACCTTC. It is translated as CASSQEGLIGYTF.

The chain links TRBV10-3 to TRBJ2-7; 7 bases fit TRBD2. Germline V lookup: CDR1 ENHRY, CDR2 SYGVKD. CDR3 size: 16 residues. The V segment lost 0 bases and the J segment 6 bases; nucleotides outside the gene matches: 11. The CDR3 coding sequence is TGTGCCATCAGTGAGTCGGGCGGGACTACCCGGATCGAGCAGTACTTC. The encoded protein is CAISESGGTTRIEQYF.

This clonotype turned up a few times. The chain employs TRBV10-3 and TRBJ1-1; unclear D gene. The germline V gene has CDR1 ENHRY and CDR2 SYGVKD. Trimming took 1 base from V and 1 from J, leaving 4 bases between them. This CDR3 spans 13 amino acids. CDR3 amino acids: CAISEYGNTEAFF. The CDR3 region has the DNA TGTGCCATCAGTGAGTACGGGAACACTGAAGCTTTCTTT.

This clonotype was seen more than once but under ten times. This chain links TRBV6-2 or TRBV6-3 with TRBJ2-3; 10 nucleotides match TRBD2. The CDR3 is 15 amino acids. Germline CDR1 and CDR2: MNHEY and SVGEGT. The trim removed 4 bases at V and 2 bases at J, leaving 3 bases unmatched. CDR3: CASSSLAGYTDTQYF. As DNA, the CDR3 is TGTGCCAGCAGTTCACTAGCGGGGTACACAGATACGCAGTATTTT.

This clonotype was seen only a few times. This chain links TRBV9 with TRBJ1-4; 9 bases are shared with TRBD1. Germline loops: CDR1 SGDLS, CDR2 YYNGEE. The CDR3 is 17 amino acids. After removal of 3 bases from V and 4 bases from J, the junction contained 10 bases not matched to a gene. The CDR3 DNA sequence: TGTGCCAGCAGCGCCGGGACAGGGCCCATTAATAATGAAAAACTGTTTTTT. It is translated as CASSAGTGPINNEKLFF.

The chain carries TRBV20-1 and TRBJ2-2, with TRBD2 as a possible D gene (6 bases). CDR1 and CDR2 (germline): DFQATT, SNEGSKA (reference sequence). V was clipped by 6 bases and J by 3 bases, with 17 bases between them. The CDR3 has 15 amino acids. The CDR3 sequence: CSAVGTGLHTGELFF. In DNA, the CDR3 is TGCAGTGCCGTTGGGACGGGACTCCACACCGGGGAGCTGTTTTTT.

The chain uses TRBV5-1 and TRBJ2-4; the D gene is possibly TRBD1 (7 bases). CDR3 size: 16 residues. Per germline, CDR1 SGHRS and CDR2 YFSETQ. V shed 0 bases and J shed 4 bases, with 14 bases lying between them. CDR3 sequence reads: CASSLAGGTAKNIQYF. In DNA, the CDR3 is TGCGCCAGCAGCTTGGCAGGGGGGACAGCTAAAAACATTCAGTACTTC.

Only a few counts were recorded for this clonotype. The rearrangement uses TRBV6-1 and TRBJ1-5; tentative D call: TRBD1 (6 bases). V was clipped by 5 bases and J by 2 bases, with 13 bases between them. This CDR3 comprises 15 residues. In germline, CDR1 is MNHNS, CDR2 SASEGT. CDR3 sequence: CASSRQGMGNQPQHF. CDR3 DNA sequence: TGTGCCAGCAGTCGGCAGGGGATGGGCAATCAGCCCCAGCATTTT.

CDR3 amino acids: CASSFQQGPREQYF. The CDR3 nucleotides are TGCGCCAGCAGCTTTCAACAGGGACCCCGAGAGCAGTACTTC. V gene TRBV5-1 combines with J gene TRBJ2-7, with D possibly TRBD1 on 6 matching bases. The ends were cut back, 2 bases at V and 7 bases at J, with 16 bases in the middle. Looked up from germline, CDR1 is SGHRS and CDR2 is YFSETQ. The CDR3 covers 14 residues. The full variable domain, completed using reference TRBV5-1 and TRBJ2-7, is KAGVTQTPRYLIKTRGQQVTLSCSPISGHRSVSWYQQTPGQGLQFLFEYFSETQRNKGNFPGRFSGRQFSNSRSEMNVSTLELGDSALYLCASSFQQGPREQYFGPGTRLTVT.

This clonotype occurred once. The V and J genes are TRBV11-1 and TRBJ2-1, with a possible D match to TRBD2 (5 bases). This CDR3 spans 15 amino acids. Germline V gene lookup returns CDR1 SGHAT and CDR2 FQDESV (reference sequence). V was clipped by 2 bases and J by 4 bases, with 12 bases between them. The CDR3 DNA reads TGTGCCAGCAGCTTATGGACTCCCGGATACAATGAGCAGTTCTTC. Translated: CASSLWTPGYNEQFF.

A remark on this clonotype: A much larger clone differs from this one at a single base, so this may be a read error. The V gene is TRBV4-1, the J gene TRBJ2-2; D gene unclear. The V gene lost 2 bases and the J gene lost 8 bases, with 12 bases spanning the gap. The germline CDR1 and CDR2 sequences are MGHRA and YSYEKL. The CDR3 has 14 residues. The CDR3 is CASSQQTLGGELFF. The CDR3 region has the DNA TGCGCCAGCAGCCAACAAACCCTGGGGGGGGAGCTGTTTTTT.

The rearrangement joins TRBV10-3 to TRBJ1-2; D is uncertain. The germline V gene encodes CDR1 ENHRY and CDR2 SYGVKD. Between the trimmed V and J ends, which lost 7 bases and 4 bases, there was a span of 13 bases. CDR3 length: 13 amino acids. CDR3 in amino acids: CAIKSGVGYGYTF. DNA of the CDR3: TGTGCCATCAAATCCGGGGTTGGCTATGGCTACACCTTC.

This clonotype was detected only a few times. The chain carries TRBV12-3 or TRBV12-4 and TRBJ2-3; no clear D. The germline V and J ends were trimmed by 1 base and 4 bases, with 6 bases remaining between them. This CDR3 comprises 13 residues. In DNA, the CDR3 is TGTGCCAGCAGTTTAGATGGCCCAGATACGCAGTATTTT. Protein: CASSLDGPDTQYF.

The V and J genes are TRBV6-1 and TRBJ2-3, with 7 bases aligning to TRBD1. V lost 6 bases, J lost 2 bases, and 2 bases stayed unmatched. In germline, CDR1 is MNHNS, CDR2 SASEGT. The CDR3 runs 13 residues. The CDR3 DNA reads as TGTGCCAGCAGGGGACAGACCACAGATACGCAGTATTTT. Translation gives CASRGQTTDTQYF.

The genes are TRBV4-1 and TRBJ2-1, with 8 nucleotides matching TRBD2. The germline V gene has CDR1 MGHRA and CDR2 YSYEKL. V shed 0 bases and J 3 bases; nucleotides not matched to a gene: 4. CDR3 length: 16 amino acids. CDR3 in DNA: TGCGCCAGCAGCCAAGATCGACTAGCGCACTACAATGAGCAGTTCTTC. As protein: CASSQDRLAHYNEQFF.

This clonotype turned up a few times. In DNA form, the CDR3 reads TGTGCCAGCAGCGCCGGAGCAACAAGGTCGGGGGCCAACGTCCTGACTTTC. Translated: CASSAGATRSGANVLTF. The V gene is TRBV9, the J gene TRBJ2-6, with D uncertain. The CDR3 has 17 residues. With 3 bases removed from V and 4 bases from J, the gap between germline ends came to 17 bases. From germline, CDR1 is SGDLS and CDR2 YYNGEE.

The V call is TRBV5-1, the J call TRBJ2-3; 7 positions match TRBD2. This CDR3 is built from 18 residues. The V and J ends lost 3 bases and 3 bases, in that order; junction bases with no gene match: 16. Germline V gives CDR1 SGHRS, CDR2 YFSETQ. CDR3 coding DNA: TGCGCCAGCAGCTACACGGTAGAAGCGGGGAGCGTAACAGATACGCAGTATTTT. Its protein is CASSYTVEAGSVTDTQYF.

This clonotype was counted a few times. CDR3 in DNA: TGCAGCGCATTTGGGGGACAGGGCCTCTCTGAGCAGTTCTTC. It specifies CSAFGGQGLSEQFF. This rearrangement joins TRBV29-1 to TRBJ2-1; 9 bases line up with TRBD1. Trimming at V came to 7 bases and at J to 9 bases, leaving 13 bases not matched to a gene. Looked up from germline, CDR1 is SQVTM and CDR2 is ANQGSEA. This CDR3 comprises 14 residues.

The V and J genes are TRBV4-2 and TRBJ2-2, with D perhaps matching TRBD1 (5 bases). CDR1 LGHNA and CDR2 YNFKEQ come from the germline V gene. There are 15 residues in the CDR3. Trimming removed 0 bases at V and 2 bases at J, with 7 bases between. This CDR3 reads CASSQEDSNTGELFF. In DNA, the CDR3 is TGTGCCAGCAGCCAAGAAGACAGCAACACCGGGGAGCTGTTTTTT.

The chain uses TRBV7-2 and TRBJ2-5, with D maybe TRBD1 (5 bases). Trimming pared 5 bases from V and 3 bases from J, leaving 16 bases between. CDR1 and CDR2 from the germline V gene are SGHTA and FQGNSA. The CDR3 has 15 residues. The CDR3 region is CASSLRRGLEETQYF. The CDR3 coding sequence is TGTGCCAGCAGCCTTCGTAGGGGTCTAGAAGAGACCCAGTACTTC.

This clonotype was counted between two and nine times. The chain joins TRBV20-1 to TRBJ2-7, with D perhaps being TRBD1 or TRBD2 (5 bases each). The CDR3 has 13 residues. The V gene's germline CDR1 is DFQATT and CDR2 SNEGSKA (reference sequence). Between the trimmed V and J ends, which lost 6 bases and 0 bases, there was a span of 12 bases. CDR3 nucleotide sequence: TGCAGTGCACGGGACGTAAGCTCCTACGAGCAGTACTTC. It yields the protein CSARDVSSYEQYF.

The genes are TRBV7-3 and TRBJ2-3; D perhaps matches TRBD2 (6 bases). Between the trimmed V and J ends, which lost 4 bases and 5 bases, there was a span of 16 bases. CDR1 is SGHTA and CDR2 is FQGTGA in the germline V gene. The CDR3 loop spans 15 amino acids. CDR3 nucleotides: TGTGCCAGCAGCTCGAGCAGACTAGTAGGAGATACGCAGTATTTT. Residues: CASSSSRLVGDTQYF.

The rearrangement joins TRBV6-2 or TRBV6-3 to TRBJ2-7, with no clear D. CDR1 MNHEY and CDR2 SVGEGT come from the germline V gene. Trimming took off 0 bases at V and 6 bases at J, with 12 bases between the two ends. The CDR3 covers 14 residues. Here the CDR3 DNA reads TGTGCCAGCAGTTACTCGAGTTCCATCGGCGAGCAGTACTTC. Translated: CASSYSSSIGEQYF.

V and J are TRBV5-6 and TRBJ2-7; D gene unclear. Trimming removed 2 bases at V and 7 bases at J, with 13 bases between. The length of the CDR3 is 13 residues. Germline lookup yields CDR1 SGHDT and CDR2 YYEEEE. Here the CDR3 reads CASSFGPPWEQYF. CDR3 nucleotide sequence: TGTGCCAGCAGCTTCGGGCCCCCCTGGGAGCAGTACTTC.

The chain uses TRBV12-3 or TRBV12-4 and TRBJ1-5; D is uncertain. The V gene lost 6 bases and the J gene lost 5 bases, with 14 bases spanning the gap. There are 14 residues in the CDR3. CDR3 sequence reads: CASSLTGSDQPQHF. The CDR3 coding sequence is TGTGCCAGCAGCCTCACGGGATCCGATCAGCCCCAGCATTTT.